This T cell receptor (beta chain) was captured in a study of control samples from healthy donors and cancer patients. Produced via immunoSEQ multiplex PCR; TCRdb's table is partial and in-frame only. The sample has fewer than 200,000 clones, about 86% seen once; the top ten hold under 5%. The CDR3 extends over 15 amino acids. Trimming took off 3 bases at V and 0 bases at J, with 11 bases between the two ends. From germline, CDR1 is KGHSH and CDR2 LQKENI. The origin of this receptor is a woman aged 30 to 39 in good health. The gene calls are TRBV18 and TRBJ1-1; D gene uncertain. The sequenced sample consisted of blood. As DNA, the CDR3 is TGTGCCAGCTCACCTGGCCGGCCCATGAACACTGAAGCTTTCTTT. Translation: CASSPGRPMNTEAFF.